This entry features one TCR beta chain sequence. Antigen: not known. These data are taken from a study of T cells expressing NK-cell markers. Findings of the study overall: It was still unclear whether expanded NKG2C+ T cell clones were HCMV specific. In a handful of donors, dominant clonotypes made up roughly 28.3-65% of CD3+CD56-NKG2C+ cells. The dominant NKG2C+ clonotypes represented roughly 1.0-7.5% of CD8+ T cells in over 5 donors.

The CDR3 spans 14 residues. Germline V CDR1 and CDR2: MDHEN, SYDVKM. UMIs were included in TCR beta cDNA generated by 5'RACE template switching. Using the 5' RACE reads, TCRdb records one entry per CDR3 protein without DNA. The sample table includes roughly 350,000 distinct CDR3 sequences. J is TRBJ2-3 and V is TRBV28; TCRdb selects TRBD2, and the lack of DNA leaves this call unchecked. The TCR originated in a man between 18 and 69 years old in good health. The source material was blood T cells: a sorted CD56 or NKG2C T cell subset, CD4+ or CD8+ T cells, or bulk PBMC T cells (not recorded which). The CDR3 region is CATHFGGDTDTQYF.